The 18 T cell receptor beta chains presented below share a single source sample, sequenced in a study of shared clonotypes between healthy human individuals. Clones were sequenced by immunoSEQ multiplex PCR, and TCRdb holds only the in-frame ones, with some missing. The table records approximately 460,000 clones, 70% to 80% of them present only once. The sample comprised PBMCs. Source of these receptors: a woman aged 40 to 50 in good health. Some clones in this sample may be carry-over from other donors' samples.

This chain joins TRBV5-4 and TRBJ2-7; weak D call: TRBD2 (6 bases). With 0 bases removed from V and 4 bases from J, the gap between germline ends came to 14 bases. This CDR3 has 15 amino acids. Germline CDR1 SGHNT, CDR2 YYREEE (reference sequence). CDR3 loop: CASSLASGSQYEQYF. The CDR3 DNA reads as TGTGCCAGCAGCTTGGCTTCCGGGAGTCAATACGAGCAGTACTTC.

This clone has more than one count but fewer than ten. This sample also contains other DNA sequences that code for the same CDR3. The chain recombines TRBV4-3 with TRBJ1-4; the D gene is possibly TRBD1 (6 bases). V lost 0 bases and J lost 7, with 9 bases in between. The germline V gene encodes CDR1 LGHNA and CDR2 YSLEER. CDR3 length equals 14 residues. CDR3 nucleotide sequence: TGCGCCAGCAGCCAAGACAGGGGCAGTGAAAAACTGTTTTTT. This sequence encodes CASSQDRGSEKLFF.

Comments on this clone: Only one base separates this from a far larger clonotype, so it likely reflects a read error. The conserved phenylalanine or tryptophan normally closing the CDR3 is absent here, so this likely arose from a read error. V usage is TRBV30 and J usage is TRBJ1-5; a possible D gene is TRBD1 (5 bases). The CDR3 length is 13 residues. Germline V CDR1 and CDR2: GTSNPN, SVGIG (reference sequence). The germline V and J ends were trimmed by 5 bases and 3 bases, with 11 bases remaining between them. DNA for the CDR3: TGTGCCTGGGCAGACAGTTTCAATCAGCCCCAGCATCTT. Residues: CAWADSFNQPQHL.

In its sample, this clone was seen once. A single base is all that separates this from a far larger clone, so a read error is likely. This sequence joins TRBV5-5 and TRBJ2-7; D gene ambiguous. Germline CDR1 is SGHKS and CDR2 is YYEKEE (reference sequence). The CDR3 loop spans 13 amino acids. The CDR3 here is CTSSAGRSDEQYF. CDR3 sequence (DNA): TGTACCAGCAGCGCTGGACGGTCCGACGAGCAGTACTTC.

The V and J genes are TRBV30 and TRBJ2-6, with 7 bases fitting TRBD1. Per the germline V gene, CDR1 is GTSNPN and CDR2 is SVGIG (reference sequence). This CDR3 is 16 amino acids long. In nucleotides, the CDR3 is TGTACTGCCGGGACAGCAAAAGACTCTGGGGCCAACGTCCTGACTTTC. This codes for CTAGTAKDSGANVLTF.

As to this clone: The same CDR3 also results from other DNA sequences found in this sample. The chain joins TRBV29-1 to TRBJ1-2; 7 bases agree with TRBD1. Germline CDR1 and CDR2: SQVTM and ANQGSEA. The CDR3 is made up of 13 amino acids. The V and J ends lost 4 bases and 7 bases, in that order; junction bases with no gene match: 9. The CDR3 sequence is CSVARGGGSGYTF. DNA of the CDR3: TGCAGCGTTGCCCGTGGAGGGGGCAGTGGCTACACCTTC.

This clone was seen once. The genes are TRBV5-4 and TRBJ2-1; TRBD1 might be the D (5 bases). Trimming stripped 0 bases from V and 6 bases from J, with 16 bases between. The CDR3 length is 16 residues. From germline, CDR1 is SGHNT and CDR2 YYREEE (reference sequence). This chain's CDR3 is CASSLAQGDLRNEQFF. CDR3 nucleotide sequence: TGTGCCAGCAGCTTGGCGCAGGGTGATCTACGCAATGAGCAGTTCTTC.

The CDR3: CASSYGTGGGYTF. The CDR3 DNA reads TGTGCCAGCAGTTACGGGACAGGAGGCGGCTACACCTTC. The chain recombines TRBV6-5 with TRBJ1-2, with 8 bases matching TRBD1. The CDR3 is 13 residues long. The V segment lost 2 bases and the J segment 8 bases; nucleotides outside the gene matches: 4. Germline CDR1 and CDR2: MNHEY and SVGAGI.

This clone appeared a few times. This sequence joins TRBV10-2 and TRBJ1-1; D remains ambiguous. The V end was cut by 6 bases, the J end by 11 bases, with 16 bases between. The CDR3 runs to 12 residues. CDR1 is WSHSY, CDR2 SAAADI, per germline. CDR3: CASRLLGGSAFF. The CDR3 nucleotides are TGCGCCAGCAGACTGCTAGGCGGCAGCGCTTTCTTT.

In its sample, this clone was seen a few times. This may be a read error, as it is one base from a much larger clone. The conserved phenylalanine or tryptophan is not found at the CDR3 terminus, so this likely reflects a read error. The chain uses TRBV6-1 and TRBJ2-7; TRBD1 is a possible D gene (6 bases). This CDR3 spans 13 amino acids. Per germline, CDR1 MNHNS and CDR2 SASEGT. V gave up 6 bases and J gave up 5 bases, with 14 bases separating them. CDR3 in amino acids: CASRAQGTHEQYL. The CDR3 DNA reads as TGTGCCAGCAGGGCACAGGGTACCCACGAGCAGTACCTC.

The J gene is TRBJ1-1, the V gene TRBV6-1; 8 positions agree with TRBD1. The germline gives CDR1 MNHNS, CDR2 SASEGT. V lost 5 bases to trimming and J lost 3 bases; unmatched junction nucleotides: 8. The CDR3 covers 15 residues. CDR3 DNA sequence: TGTGCCAGCAGTCCGCAGACAGGGGCCGACACTGAAGCTTTCTTT. Its translation is CASSPQTGADTEAFF.

The CDR3: CASGIAKNIQYF. CDR3 DNA sequence: TGTGCCAGCGGGATAGCCAAAAACATTCAGTACTTC. The gene calls are TRBV13 and TRBJ2-4, with D uncertain. Germline V gene sequence: CDR1 PRHDT, CDR2 FYEKMQ (reference sequence). The V end was cut by 8 bases, the J end by 0 bases, with 5 bases between. This CDR3 is 12 amino acids long. Supplemented by reference TRBV13 and TRBJ2-4, the full variable domain reads AAGVIQSPRHLIKEKRETATLKCYPIPRHDTVYWYQQGPGQDPQFLISFYEKMQSDKGSIPDRFSAQQFSDYHSELNMSSLELGDSALYFCASGIAKNIQYFGAGTRLSVL.

The sample holds many counts of this clone. CDR3 in amino acids: CATSRAWGRVGDEQYF. The CDR3 DNA sequence: TGTGCCACCAGCAGGGCCTGGGGCAGGGTGGGTGACGAGCAGTACTTC. The chain joins TRBV15 to TRBJ2-7; a weak D match, TRBD1 (5 bases). The V end was cut by 3 bases, the J end by 5 bases, with 20 bases between. Per the germline V gene, CDR1 is LNHNV and CDR2 is YYDKDF (reference sequence). The CDR3 loop spans 16 amino acids.

A word on this clone: This probably arose from a read error, given a far larger clone one base away. The V call is TRBV7-2, the J call TRBJ2-1; the D is unclear. Trimming cost V 5 bases and J 13 bases, with 15 bases left between them. This CDR3 region has 12 residues. From germline, CDR1 is SGHTA and CDR2 FQGNSA. CDR3 nucleotides: TGTGCCAGCAGCCTTTCCCAAGAGACCCAGTTCTTC. Translating it yields CASSLSQETQFF.

This rearrangement joins TRBV28 to TRBJ1-3; 9 nucleotides line up with TRBD1. Unmatched junction bases numbered 5, after V lost 0 bases and J lost 8 bases. Germline loops: CDR1 MDHEN, CDR2 SYDVKM. This CDR3 is built from 15 residues. CDR3 coding DNA: TGTGCCAGCAGTTTATGGCAGGGACAGGGACACACCATATATTTT. Protein: CASSLWQGQGHTIYF.

V gene TRBV30 combines with J gene TRBJ2-1; 7 bases map to TRBD2. The CDR3 is made up of 14 amino acids. Trimming removed 8 bases from V and 7 bases from J; junction bases left unmatched: 14. CDR1 is GTSNPN and CDR2 is SVGIG in the germline V gene (reference sequence). The CDR3, as DNA: TGTGCCCGGAAGGGGCGGGAGACGGTGAATGAGCAGTTCTTC. This translates into CARKGRETVNEQFF.

The chain employs TRBV19 and TRBJ2-2; a possible D gene is TRBD2 (6 bases). Germline-derived CDR1 and CDR2 are LNHDA and SQIVND (reference sequence). The V end lost 3 bases, the J end lost 6 bases, and 11 bases lay between the germline ends. The CDR3 covers 14 residues. The CDR3 spells CASSMRWEAGELFF. DNA of the CDR3: TGTGCCAGTAGTATGAGGTGGGAGGCCGGGGAGCTGTTTTTT.

J is TRBJ2-2 and V is TRBV27; D is possibly TRBD1 (5 bases). From germline, CDR1 is MNHEY and CDR2 SMNVEV (reference sequence). The CDR3 extends over 15 amino acids. The germline V and J ends were trimmed by 6 bases and 1 base, with 12 bases remaining between them. CDR3 bases: TGTGCCAGCAGCGCATCAGGACAGAACACCGGGGAGCTGTTTTTT. As protein: CASSASGQNTGELFF.